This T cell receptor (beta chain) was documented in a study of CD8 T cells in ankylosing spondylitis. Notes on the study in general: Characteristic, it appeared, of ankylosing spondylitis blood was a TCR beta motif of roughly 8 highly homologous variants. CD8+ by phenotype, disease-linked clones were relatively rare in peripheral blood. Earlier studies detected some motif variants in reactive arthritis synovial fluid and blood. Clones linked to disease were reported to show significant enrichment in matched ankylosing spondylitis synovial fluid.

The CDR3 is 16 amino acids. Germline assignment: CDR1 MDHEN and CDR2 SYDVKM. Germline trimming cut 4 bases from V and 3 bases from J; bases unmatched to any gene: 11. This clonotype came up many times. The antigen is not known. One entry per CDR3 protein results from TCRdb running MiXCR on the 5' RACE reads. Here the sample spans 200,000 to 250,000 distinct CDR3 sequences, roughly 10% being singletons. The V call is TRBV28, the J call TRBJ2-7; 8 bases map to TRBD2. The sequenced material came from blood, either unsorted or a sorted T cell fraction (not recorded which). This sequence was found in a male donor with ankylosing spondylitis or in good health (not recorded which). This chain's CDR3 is CASSSSGGQLNYEQYF. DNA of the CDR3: TGTGCCAGCAGTTCCTCGGGGGGGCAGTTAAACTACGAGCAGTACTTC.